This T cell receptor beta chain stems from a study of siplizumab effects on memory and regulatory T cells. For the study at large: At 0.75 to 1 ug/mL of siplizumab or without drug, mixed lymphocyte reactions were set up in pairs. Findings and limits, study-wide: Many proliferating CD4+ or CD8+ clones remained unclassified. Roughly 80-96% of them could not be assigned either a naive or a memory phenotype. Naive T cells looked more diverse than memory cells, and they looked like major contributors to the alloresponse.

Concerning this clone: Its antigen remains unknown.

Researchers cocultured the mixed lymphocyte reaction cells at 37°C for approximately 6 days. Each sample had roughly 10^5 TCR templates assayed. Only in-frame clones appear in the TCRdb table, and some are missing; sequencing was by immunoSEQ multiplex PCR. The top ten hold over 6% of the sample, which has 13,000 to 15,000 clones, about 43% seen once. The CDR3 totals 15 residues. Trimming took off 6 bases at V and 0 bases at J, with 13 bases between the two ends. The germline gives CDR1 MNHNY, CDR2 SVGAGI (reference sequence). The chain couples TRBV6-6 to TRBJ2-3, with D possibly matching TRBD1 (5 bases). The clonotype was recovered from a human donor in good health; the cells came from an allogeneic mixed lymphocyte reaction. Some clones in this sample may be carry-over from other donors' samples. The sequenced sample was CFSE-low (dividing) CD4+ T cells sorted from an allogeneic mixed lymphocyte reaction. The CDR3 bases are TGTGCCAGCAGGAGACAGCGCTCTAGCACAGATACGCAGTATTTT. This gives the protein CASRRQRSSTDTQYF.